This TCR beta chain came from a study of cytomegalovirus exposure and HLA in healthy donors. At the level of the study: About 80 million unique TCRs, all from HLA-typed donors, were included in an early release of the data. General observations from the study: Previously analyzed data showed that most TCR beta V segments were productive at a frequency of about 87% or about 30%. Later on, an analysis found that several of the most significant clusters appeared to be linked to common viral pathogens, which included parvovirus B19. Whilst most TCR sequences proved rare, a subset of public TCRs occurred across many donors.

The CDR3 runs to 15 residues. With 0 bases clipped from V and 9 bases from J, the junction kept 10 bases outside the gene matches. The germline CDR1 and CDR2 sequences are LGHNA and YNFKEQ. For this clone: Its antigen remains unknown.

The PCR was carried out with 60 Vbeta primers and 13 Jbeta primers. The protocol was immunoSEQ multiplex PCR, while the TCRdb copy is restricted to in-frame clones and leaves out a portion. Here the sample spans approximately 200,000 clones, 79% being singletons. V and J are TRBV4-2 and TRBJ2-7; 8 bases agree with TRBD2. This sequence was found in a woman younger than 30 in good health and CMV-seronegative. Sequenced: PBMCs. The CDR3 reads CASSQDYGTRLGQYF. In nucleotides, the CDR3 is TGTGCCAGCAGCCAAGATTATGGGACTAGGCTCGGGCAGTACTTC.